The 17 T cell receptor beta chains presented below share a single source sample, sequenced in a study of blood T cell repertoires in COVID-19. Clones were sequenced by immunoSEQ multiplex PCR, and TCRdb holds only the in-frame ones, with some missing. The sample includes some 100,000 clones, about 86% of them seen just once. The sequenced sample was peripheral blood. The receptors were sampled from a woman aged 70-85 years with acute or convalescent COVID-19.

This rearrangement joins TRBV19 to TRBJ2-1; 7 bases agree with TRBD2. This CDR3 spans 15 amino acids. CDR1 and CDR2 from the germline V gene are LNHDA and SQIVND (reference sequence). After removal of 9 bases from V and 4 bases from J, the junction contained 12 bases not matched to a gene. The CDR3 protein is CASRRTRAVYNEQFF. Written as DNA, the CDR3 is TGTGCCAGCCGTCGGACTAGGGCGGTTTACAATGAGCAGTTCTTC.

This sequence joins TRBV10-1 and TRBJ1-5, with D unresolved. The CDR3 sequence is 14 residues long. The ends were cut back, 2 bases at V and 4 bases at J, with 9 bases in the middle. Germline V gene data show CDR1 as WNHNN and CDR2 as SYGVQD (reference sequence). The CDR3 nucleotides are TGCGCCAGCAGTGAGGCGGGGATAAATCAGCCCCAGCATTTT. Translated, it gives CASSEAGINQPQHF.

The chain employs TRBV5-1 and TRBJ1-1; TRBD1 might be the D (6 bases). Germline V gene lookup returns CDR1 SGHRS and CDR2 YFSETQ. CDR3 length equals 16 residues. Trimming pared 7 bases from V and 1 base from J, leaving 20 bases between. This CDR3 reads CASHTIPQGPNTEAFF. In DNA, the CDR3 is TGCGCCAGCCACACAATCCCGCAGGGGCCGAACACTGAAGCTTTCTTT.

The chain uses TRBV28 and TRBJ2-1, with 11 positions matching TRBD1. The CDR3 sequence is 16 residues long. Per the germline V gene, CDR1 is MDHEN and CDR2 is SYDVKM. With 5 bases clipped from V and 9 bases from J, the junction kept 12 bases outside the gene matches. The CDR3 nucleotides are TGTGCCAGCAGTCCCACCGGGACAGGGGGTCTGAGTGAGCAGTTCTTC. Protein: CASSPTGTGGLSEQFF.

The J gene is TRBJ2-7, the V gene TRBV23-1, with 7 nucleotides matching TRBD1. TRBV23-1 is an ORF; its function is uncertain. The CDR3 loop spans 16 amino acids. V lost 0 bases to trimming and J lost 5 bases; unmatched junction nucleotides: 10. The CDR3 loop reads CASSQSERGRRDEQYF. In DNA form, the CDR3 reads TGCGCCAGCAGTCAATCGGAAAGGGGGCGCCGGGACGAGCAGTACTTC.

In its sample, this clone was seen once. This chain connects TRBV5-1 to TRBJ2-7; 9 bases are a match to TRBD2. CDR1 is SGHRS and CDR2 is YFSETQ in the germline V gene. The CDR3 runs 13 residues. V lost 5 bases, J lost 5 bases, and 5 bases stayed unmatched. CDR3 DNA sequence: TGCGCCAGCAGTAGCGGGAGTGATCACGAGCAGTACTTC. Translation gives CASSSGSDHEQYF.

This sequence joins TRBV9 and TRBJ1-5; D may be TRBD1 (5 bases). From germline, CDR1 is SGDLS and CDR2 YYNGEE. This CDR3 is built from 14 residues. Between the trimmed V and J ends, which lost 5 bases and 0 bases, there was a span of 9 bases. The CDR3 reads CASSAGNSNQPQHF. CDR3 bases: TGTGCCAGCAGTGCAGGGAATAGCAATCAGCCCCAGCATTTT.

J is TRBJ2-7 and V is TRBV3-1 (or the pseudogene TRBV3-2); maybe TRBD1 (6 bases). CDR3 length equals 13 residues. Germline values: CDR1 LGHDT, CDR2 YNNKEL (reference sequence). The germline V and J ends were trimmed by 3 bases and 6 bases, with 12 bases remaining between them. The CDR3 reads CASSHATGPEQYF. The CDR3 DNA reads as TGTGCCAGCAGCCATGCTACAGGGCCCGAGCAGTACTTC.

The CDR3 loop is CASSLGGAPDTQYF. CDR3 sequence (DNA): TGTGCCAGCAGCTTAGGGGGGGCCCCAGATACGCAGTATTTT. The gene calls are TRBV7-3 and TRBJ2-3; perhaps TRBD2 as D (7 bases). V was clipped by 2 bases and J by 4 bases, with 10 bases between them. The CDR3 covers 14 residues. Germline-derived CDR1 and CDR2 are SGHTA and FQGTGA.

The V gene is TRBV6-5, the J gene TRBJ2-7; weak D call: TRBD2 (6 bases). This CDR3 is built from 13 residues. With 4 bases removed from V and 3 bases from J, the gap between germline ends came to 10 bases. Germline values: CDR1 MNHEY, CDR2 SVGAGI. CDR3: CASSLKGGYEQYF. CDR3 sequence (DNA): TGTGCCAGCAGTTTAAAGGGAGGCTACGAGCAGTACTTC.

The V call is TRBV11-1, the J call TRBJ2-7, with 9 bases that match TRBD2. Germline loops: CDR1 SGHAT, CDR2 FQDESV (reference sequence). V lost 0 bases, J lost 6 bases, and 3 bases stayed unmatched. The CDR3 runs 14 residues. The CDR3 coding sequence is TGTGCCAGCAGCTTAGCGGGACTAGCCTCCGAGCAGTACTTC. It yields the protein CASSLAGLASEQYF.

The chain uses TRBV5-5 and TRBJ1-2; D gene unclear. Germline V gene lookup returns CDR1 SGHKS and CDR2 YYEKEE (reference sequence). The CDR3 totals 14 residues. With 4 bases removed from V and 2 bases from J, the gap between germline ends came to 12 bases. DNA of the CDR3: TGTGCCAGCAGCACCCCGCGACACAACTATGGCTACACCTTC. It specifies CASSTPRHNYGYTF.

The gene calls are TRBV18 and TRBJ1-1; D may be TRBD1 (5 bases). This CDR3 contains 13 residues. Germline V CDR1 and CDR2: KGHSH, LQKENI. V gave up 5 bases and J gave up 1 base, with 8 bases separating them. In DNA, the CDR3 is TGTGCCAGCTCAGGGGACTCGAACACTGAAGCTTTCTTT. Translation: CASSGDSNTEAFF.

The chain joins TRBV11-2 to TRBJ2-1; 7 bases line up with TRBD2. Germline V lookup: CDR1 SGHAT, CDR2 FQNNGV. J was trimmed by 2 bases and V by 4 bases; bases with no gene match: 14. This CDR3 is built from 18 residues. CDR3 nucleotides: TGTGCCAGCAGCTCTATCCCATCCCCGCGGGAGACCTACAATGAGCAGTTCTTC. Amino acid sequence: CASSSIPSPRETYNEQFF.

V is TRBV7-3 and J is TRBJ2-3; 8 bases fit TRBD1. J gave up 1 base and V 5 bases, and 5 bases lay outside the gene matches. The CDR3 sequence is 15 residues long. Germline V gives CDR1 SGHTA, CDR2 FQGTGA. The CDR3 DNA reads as TGTGCCAGCAGCCCCGGGACAGGACGCACAGATACGCAGTATTTT. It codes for CASSPGTGRTDTQYF.

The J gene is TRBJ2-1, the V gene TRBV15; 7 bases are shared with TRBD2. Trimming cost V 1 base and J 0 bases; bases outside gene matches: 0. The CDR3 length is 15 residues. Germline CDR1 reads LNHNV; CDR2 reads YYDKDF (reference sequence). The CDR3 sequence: CATSRGGSSYNEQFF. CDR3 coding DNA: TGTGCCACCAGCAGAGGCGGGAGCTCCTACAATGAGCAGTTCTTC.

DNA of the CDR3: TGTGCCAGCAGGCGGGAGAGGGCTAATGAAAAACTGTTTTTT. It is translated as CASRRERANEKLFF. This chain connects TRBV27 to TRBJ1-4; D uncertain. V was cut by 6 bases and J by 3 bases, with 11 bases left in between. The CDR3 is 14 residues long. Germline loops: CDR1 MNHEY, CDR2 SMNVEV (reference sequence).